The 5 T cell receptor beta chains below come from one sample, sequenced in a study of response to subunit inactivated influenza vaccine. In TCRdb, the RT-PCR reads were re-called with MiXCR into one record per CDR3 protein. The sample includes more than 550,000 distinct CDR3 sequences, approximately 12% of them seen just once. This sample comprised PBMCs from blood, obtained on the day of vaccination. The receptors stem from a man aged 50 to 59 who received an inactivated influenza vaccine.

In this sample, this clonotype turned up a few times. This rearrangement joins TRBV6-5 to TRBJ2-7; no clear D. Deletions cut 0 bases from V and 4 bases from J, with 13 bases between. The germline gives CDR1 MNHEY, CDR2 SVGAGI. This CDR3 comprises 15 residues. In nucleotides, the CDR3 is TGTGCCAGCAGTTACTCTGAGACACCCTTATACGAGCAGTACTTC. Translated, it gives CASSYSETPLYEQYF.

The chain links TRBV20-1 to TRBJ2-7; D possibly uses TRBD1 or TRBD2 (5 bases each). Per germline, CDR1 DFQATT and CDR2 SNEGSKA (reference sequence). The germline V and J ends were trimmed by 6 bases and 3 bases, with 15 bases remaining between them. CDR3 length equals 13 residues. The CDR3 is CSATGPRGYEQYF. The CDR3 DNA follows: TGCAGTGCCACGGGACCCCGGGGCTACGAGCAGTACTTC.

The table lists this clonotype with a count of one. The CDR3 DNA reads TGTGCCACCAGTCCTAGCGGGAACCCCACCGGGGAGCTGTTTTTT. This codes for CATSPSGNPTGELFF. The V gene is TRBV24-1, the J gene TRBJ2-2; TRBD2 matches 9 bases. The CDR3 totals 15 residues. CDR1 is KGHDR and CDR2 is SFDVKD in the germline V gene. Trimming took 6 bases from V and 4 from J; bases not matched to a gene: 5.

This clonotype came up many times. The chain has TRBV5-1 and TRBJ2-5; possible D gene TRBD2, 6 bases. Per the germline V gene, CDR1 is SGHRS and CDR2 is YFSETQ. The length of the CDR3 is 13 residues. V was trimmed by 3 bases and J by 3 bases, leaving 9 bases between them. The CDR3 sequence: CASSWGLKETQYF. Written as DNA, the CDR3 is TGCGCCAGCAGCTGGGGACTTAAAGAGACCCAGTACTTC. The complete variable domain, with remaining parts taken from reference TRBV5-1 and TRBJ2-5, reads KAGVTQTPRYLIKTRGQQVTLSCSPISGHRSVSWYQQTPGQGLQFLFEYFSETQRNKGNFPGRFSGRQFSNSRSEMNVSTLELGDSALYLCASSWGLKETQYFGPGTRLLVL.

In its sample, this clonotype was seen many times. V and J are TRBV7-2 and TRBJ2-2; D gene unclear. The germline CDR1 and CDR2 sequences are SGHTA and FQGNSA. Trimming took off 0 bases at V and 12 bases at J, with 17 bases between the two ends. The CDR3 loop spans 15 amino acids. DNA of the CDR3: TGTGCCAGCAGCTTAGCAGTAACGCAGGCTGGGCAGCTGTTTTTT. Encoded protein: CASSLAVTQAGQLFF.